This T cell receptor beta chain is from a study of T-cell memory formation after mild COVID-19. Comment on this clonotype: Its antigen is as yet unknown.

TCRdb itself ran the 5' RACE reads through MiXCR, one entry per CDR3 protein. This sample yields roughly 310,000 distinct CDR3 sequences, of which 15% to 20% are seen a single time; approximately 23% belongs to the top ten. The study, taken as a whole, reports: Clones that contracted from day 15 to 85 had balanced CD4/CD8; later expanders were CD4+ biased.

Per the germline V gene, CDR1 is SEHNR and CDR2 is FQNEAQ (reference sequence). V lost 4 bases, J lost 3 bases, and 5 bases stayed unmatched. The length of the CDR3 is 16 residues. The sequencing sample was made of PBMCs or a T cell subset sorted from them (not recorded which). The TCR sequence derives from a man younger than 35 who had mild COVID-19 (a few samples of this study predate the infection). Cell type and time point are not known. The rearrangement joins TRBV7-9 to TRBJ2-3; 12 nucleotides line up with TRBD2. This CDR3 is CASSSRTSGVTDTQYF. The DNA of the CDR3 is TGTGCCAGCAGCTCAAGGACTAGCGGGGTAACAGATACGCAGTATTTT.